The entry below describes one T cell receptor beta chain. The sample belongs to a study of blood T cell repertoires in COVID-19. About the research overall: The United States, Italy and Spain supplied acute and convalescent COVID-19 samples. T cells, B-cell-depleted T cells, or PBMCs supplied cDNA or gDNA.

Original analysis: Using reference gene primer amplification, nucleated cell counts were estimated. Profiling relied on immunoSEQ multiplex PCR, and the TCRdb table lists in-frame clones only, not all of them. V and J calls and clone size are those listed in that table; D and trimming were worked out from the DNA. Of 85,000 to 90,000 clones listed, roughly 86% are singletons. Sequenced: peripheral blood. This TCR derives from a human donor in a cohort sampled during active COVID-19.

The CDR3 sequence: CASSPLAGGGAYEQYF. CDR3 DNA sequence: TGTGCCAGCTCACCTCTAGCGGGAGGGGGGGCCTACGAGCAGTACTTC. The gene calls are TRBV18 and TRBJ2-7, with 12 nucleotides matching TRBD2. The junction had 5 bases not matched to a gene; V was cut back by 3 bases and J by 2 bases. CDR1 and CDR2 from the germline V gene are KGHSH and LQKENI. The CDR3 totals 16 residues.